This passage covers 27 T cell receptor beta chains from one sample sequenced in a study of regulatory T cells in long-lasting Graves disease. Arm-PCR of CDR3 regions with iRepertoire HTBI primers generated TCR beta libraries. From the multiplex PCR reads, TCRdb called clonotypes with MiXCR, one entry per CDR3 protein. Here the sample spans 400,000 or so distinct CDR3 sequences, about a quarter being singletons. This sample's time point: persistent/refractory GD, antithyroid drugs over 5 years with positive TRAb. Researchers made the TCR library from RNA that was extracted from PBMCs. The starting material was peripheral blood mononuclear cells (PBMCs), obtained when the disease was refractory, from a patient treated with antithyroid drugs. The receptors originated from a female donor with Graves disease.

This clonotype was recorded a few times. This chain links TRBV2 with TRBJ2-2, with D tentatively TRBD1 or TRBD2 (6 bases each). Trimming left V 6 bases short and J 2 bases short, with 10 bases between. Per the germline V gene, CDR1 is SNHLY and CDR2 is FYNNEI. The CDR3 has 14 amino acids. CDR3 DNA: TGTGCCAGCAGAGGGGGGATCAACACCGGGGAGCTGTTTTTT. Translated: CASRGGINTGELFF.

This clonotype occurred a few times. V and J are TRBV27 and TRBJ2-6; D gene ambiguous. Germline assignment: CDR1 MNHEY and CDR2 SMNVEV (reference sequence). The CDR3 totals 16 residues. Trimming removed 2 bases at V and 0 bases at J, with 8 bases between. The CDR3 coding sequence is TGTGCCAGCAGTTTAAAGGGTAGCTCTGGGGCCAACGTCCTGACTTTC. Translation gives CASSLKGSSGANVLTF.

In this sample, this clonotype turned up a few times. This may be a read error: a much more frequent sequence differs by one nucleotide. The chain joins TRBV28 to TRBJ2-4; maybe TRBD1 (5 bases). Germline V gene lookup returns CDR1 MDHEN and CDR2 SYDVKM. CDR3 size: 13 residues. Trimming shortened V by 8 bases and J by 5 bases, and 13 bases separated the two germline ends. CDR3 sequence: CASQGARENIQYF. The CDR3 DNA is TGTGCCAGCCAAGGGGCAAGGGAAAACATTCAGTACTTC.

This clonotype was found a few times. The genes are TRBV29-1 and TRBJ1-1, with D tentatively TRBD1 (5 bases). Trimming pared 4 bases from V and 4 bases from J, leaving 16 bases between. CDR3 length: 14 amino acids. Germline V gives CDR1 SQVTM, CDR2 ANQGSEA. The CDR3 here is CSVVTWQGVTEAFF. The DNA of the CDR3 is TGCAGCGTTGTAACTTGGCAGGGAGTCACTGAAGCTTTCTTT. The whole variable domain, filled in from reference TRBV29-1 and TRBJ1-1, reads SAVISQKPSRDICQRGTSLTIQCQVDSQVTMMFWYRQQPGQSLTLIATANQGSEATYESGFVIDKFPISRPNLTFSTLTVSNMSPEDSSIYLCSVVTWQGVTEAFFGQGTRLTVV.

This CDR3 reads CASSLTPGQTGSPLHF. In DNA, the CDR3 is TGCGCCAGCAGCTTGACCCCGGGACAGACCGGTTCACCCCTCCACTTT. The chain is built from TRBV5-1 and TRBJ1-6, with TRBD1 identical over 7 bases. Germline V gene sequence: CDR1 SGHRS, CDR2 YFSETQ. The V gene end was trimmed by 1 base and the J gene end by 9 bases; junction bases not matched to a gene: 10. The CDR3 totals 16 residues.

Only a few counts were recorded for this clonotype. The CDR3 bases are TGTGCCAGCAGCAATGACAGGGGGGGCACTGAAGCTTTCTTT. Encoded protein: CASSNDRGGTEAFF. The gene calls are TRBV3-1 and TRBJ1-1; 9 nucleotides line up with TRBD1. Germline assignment: CDR1 LGHDT and CDR2 YNNKEL (reference sequence). CDR3 size: 14 residues. V was pared by 5 bases and J by 4 bases, with 5 bases of the junction left unmatched. Looking up the rest from reference TRBV3-1 and TRBJ1-1 gives the full variable domain: DTAVSQTPKYLVTQMGNDKSIKCEQNLGHDTMYWYKQDSKKFLKIMFSYNNKELIINETVPNRFSPKSPDKAHLNLHINSLELGDSAVYFCASSNDRGGTEAFFGQGTRLTVV.

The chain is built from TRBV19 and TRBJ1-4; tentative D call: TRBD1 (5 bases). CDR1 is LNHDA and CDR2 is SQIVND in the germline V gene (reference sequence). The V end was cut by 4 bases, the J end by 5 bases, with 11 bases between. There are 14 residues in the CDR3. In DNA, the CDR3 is TGTGCCAGTAGTAAGGGGATTGTGAATGAAAAACTGTTTTTT. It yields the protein CASSKGIVNEKLFF.

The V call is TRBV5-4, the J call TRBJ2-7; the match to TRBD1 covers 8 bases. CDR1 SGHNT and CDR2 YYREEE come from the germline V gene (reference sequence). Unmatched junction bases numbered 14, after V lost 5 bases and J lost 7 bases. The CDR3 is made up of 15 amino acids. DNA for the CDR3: TGTGCCAGCAGTACTAAACGGGACAGGACATCGGAGCAGTACTTC. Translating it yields CASSTKRDRTSEQYF.

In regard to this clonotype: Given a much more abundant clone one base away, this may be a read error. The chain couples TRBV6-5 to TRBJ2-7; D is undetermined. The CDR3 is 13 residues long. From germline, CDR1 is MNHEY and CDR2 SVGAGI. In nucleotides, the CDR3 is TGTGCCGGCAGTTACGGATGGAGCTACGAGCAGTACTTC. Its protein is CAGSYGWSYEQYF.

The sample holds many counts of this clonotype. The CDR3 coding sequence is TGTGCCAGCAGCAAGTTATGGCGCGACCACGAGCAGTACTTC. As protein: CASSKLWRDHEQYF. The V gene is TRBV28, the J gene TRBJ2-7; no clear D gene. Deletions cut 6 bases from V and 5 bases from J, with 17 bases between. Germline CDR1 and CDR2: MDHEN and SYDVKM. This CDR3 has 14 amino acids.

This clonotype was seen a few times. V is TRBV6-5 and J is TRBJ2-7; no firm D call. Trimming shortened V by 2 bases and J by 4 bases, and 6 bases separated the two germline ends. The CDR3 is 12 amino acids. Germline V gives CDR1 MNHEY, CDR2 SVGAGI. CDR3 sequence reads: CASSYDIYEQYF. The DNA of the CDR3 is TGTGCCAGCAGTTACGACATTTACGAGCAGTACTTC.

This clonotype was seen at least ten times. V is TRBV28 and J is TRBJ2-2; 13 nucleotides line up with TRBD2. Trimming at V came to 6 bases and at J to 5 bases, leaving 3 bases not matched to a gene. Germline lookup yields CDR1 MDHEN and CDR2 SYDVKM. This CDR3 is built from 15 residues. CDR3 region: CASRTGLAGTGELFF. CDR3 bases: TGTGCCAGCAGAACGGGACTAGCGGGAACCGGGGAGCTGTTTTTT.

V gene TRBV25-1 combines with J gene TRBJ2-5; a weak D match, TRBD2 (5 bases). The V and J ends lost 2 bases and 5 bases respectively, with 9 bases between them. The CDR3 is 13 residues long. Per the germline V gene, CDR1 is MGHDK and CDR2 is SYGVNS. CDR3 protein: CASSEAGRETQYF. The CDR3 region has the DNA TGTGCCAGCAGTGAAGCGGGCAGGGAGACCCAGTACTTC.

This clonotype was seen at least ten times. The CDR3 sequence is CAWKGRIYGYTF. The CDR3 DNA is TGTGCCTGGAAGGGACGGATCTATGGCTACACCTTC. V usage is TRBV30 and J usage is TRBJ1-2, with D perhaps TRBD1 (5 bases). Trimming took off 4 bases at V and 4 bases at J, with 10 bases between the two ends. The CDR3 is made up of 12 amino acids. Germline-derived CDR1 and CDR2 are GTSNPN and SVGIG (reference sequence).

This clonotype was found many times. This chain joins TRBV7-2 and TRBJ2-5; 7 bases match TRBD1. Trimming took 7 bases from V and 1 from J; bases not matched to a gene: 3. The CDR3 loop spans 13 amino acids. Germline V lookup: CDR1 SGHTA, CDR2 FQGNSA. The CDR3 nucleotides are TGTGCCAGCAACCAGGGGGTCCAAGAGACCCAGTACTTC. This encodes CASNQGVQETQYF.

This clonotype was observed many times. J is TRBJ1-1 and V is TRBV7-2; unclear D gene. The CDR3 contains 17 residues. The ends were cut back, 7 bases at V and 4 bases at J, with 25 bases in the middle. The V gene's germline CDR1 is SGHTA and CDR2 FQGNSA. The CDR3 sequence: CASTPGRVGYLGTEAFF. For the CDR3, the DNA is TGTGCCAGCACCCCGGGAAGGGTGGGGTATTTGGGCACTGAAGCTTTCTTT.

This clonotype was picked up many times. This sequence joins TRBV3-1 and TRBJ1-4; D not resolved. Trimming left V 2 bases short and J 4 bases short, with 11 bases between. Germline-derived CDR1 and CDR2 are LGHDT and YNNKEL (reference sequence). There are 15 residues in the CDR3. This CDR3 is CASSQWQAVNEKLFF. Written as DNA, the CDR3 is TGTGCCAGCAGCCAATGGCAAGCGGTTAATGAAAAACTGTTTTTT.

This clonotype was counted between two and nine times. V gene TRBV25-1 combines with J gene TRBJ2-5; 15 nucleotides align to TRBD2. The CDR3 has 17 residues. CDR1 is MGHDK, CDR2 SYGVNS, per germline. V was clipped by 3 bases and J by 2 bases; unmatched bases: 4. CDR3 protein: CASSERGTSGRQETQYF. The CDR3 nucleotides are TGTGCCAGCAGTGAGCGGGGGACTAGCGGGAGGCAAGAGACCCAGTACTTC.

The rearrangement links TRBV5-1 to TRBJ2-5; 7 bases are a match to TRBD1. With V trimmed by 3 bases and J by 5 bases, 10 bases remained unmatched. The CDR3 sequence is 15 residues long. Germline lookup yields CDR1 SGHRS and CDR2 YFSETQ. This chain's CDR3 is CASSSIRDSLETQYF. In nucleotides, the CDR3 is TGCGCCAGCAGCTCCATACGGGACAGCTTGGAGACCCAGTACTTC.

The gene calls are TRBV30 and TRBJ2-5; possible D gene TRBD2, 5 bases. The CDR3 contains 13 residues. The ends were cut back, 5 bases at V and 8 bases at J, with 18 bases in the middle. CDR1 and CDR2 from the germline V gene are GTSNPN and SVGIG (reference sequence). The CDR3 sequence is CAWCPSSSYTQYF. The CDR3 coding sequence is TGTGCCTGGTGTCCCTCTAGCTCTTACACCCAGTACTTC.

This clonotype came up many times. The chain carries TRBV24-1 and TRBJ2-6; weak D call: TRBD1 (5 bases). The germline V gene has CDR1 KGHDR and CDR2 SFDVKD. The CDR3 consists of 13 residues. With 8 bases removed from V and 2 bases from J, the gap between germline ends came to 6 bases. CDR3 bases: TGTGCCACCAAGGGGACTGGGGCCAACGTCCTGACTTTC. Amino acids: CATKGTGANVLTF.

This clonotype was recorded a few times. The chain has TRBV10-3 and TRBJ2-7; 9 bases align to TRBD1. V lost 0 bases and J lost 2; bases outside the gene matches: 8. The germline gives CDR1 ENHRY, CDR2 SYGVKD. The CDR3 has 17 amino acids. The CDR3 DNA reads TGTGCCATCAGTGAGTCGGCCCGACAGGGGGGGACCTACGAGCAGTACTTC. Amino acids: CAISESARQGGTYEQYF.

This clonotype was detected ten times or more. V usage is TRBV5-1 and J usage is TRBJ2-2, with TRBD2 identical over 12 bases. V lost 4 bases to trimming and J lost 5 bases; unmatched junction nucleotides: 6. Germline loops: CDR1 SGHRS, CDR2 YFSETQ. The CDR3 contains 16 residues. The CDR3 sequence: CASSLTSGRSTGELFF. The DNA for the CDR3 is TGCGCCAGCAGCCTCACTAGCGGGAGGTCTACCGGGGAGCTGTTTTTT. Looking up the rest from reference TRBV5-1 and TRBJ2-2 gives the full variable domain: KAGVTQTPRYLIKTRGQQVTLSCSPISGHRSVSWYQQTPGQGLQFLFEYFSETQRNKGNFPGRFSGRQFSNSRSEMNVSTLELGDSALYLCASSLTSGRSTGELFFGEGSRLTVL.

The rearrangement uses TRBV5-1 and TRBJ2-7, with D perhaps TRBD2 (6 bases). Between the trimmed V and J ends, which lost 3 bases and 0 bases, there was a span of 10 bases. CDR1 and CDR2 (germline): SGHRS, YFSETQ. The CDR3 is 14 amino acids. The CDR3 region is CASSSPGGSYEQYF. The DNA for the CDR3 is TGCGCCAGCAGCTCGCCCGGGGGCTCCTACGAGCAGTACTTC.

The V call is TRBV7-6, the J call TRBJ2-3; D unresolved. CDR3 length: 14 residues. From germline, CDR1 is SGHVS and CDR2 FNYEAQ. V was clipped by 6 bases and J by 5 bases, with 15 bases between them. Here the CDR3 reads CASSSRTGEDTQYF. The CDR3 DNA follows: TGTGCCAGCAGTTCCAGGACGGGTGAAGATACGCAGTATTTT.

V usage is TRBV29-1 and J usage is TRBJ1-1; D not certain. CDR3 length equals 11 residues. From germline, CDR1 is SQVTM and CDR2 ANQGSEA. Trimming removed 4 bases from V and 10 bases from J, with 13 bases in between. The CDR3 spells CSVGDPPGAFF. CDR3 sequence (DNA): TGCAGCGTTGGAGACCCACCTGGAGCTTTCTTT.

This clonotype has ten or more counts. In DNA form, the CDR3 reads TGTGCCATCAGTGAGTCCACCGGGACTACTGGGAACATTCAGTACTTC. Protein: CAISESTGTTGNIQYF. The chain links TRBV10-3 to TRBJ2-4; 7 bases map to TRBD2. Trimming at V came to 0 bases and at J to 7 bases, leaving 9 bases not matched to a gene. The CDR3 covers 16 residues. Per the germline V gene, CDR1 is ENHRY and CDR2 is SYGVKD.